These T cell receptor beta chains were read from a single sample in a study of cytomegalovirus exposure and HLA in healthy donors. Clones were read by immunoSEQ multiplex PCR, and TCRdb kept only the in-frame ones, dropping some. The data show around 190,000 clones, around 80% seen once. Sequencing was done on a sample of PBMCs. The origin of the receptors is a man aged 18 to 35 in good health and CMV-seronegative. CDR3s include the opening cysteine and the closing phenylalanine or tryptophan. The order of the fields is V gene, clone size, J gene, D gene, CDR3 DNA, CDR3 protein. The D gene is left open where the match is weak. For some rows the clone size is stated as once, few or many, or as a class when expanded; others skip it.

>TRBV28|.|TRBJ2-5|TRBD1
TGTGCCAGCAGTAGAGGACAGGCCCAAGAGACCCAGTACTTC
CASSRGQAQETQYF
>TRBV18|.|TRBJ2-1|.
TGTGCCAGCTCACCCAACGGTCCCCAGGACAATGAGCAGTTCTTC
CASSPNGPQDNEQFF
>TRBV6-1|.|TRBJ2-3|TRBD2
TGTGCCAGCAGTGAAGGCCTAGCGGGATTCACAGATACGCAGTATTTT
CASSEGLAGFTDTQYF
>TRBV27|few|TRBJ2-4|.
TGTGCCAGCAGTCCGCAACTTACCTTAGCCAAAAACATTCAGTACTTC
CASSPQLTLAKNIQYF
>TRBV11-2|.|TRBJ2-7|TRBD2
TGTGCCAGCTTAACCGGGACTAGCGGGAGGGCCGAGTACTTC
CASLTGTSGRAEYF
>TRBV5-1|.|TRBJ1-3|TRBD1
TGCGCCAGCAGCCGACAGGGAGGTCCTCTCTCTGGAAACACCATATATTTT
CASSRQGGPLSGNTIYF
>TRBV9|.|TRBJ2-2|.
TGTGCCAGCAGCGGCAGGGGGGACACCCGGGAGCTGTTTTTT
CASSGRGDTRELFF
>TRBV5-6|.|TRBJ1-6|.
TGTGCCAGCAGCGTGCTATATTCACCCCTCCACTTT
CASSVLYSPLHF
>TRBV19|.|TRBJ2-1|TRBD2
TGTGCCAGTAGTTTAGCGGGGTATAATGAGCAGTTCTTC
CASSLAGYNEQFF
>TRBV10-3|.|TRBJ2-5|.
TGTGCCATCAGTCCACAGGGCTCTAGGTGGACCCAGTACTTC
CAISPQGSRWTQYF
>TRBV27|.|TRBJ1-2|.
TGTGCCAGCCGAGGACCGCGGAGGATATATGGCTACACCTTC
CASRGPRRIYGYTF
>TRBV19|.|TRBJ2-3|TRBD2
TGTGCCAGTACCAGACTAGCGGGATTGGAGACAGATACGCAGTATTTT
CASTRLAGLETDTQYF
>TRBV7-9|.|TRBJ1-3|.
TGTGCCAGCAGCCCCGGGTGGTCGGGGGGAAACACCATATATTTT
CASSPGWSGGNTIYF
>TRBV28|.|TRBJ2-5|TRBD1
TGTGCCAGCAGCGGCTTCAGGGGGATCCAAGAGACCCAGTACTTC
CASSGFRGIQETQYF
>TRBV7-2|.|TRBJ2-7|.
TGTGCCAGCAGCTTAGAAGGGAGCGCCCACGAGCAGTACTTC
CASSLEGSAHEQYF
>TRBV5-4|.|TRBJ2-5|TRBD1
TGTGCCAGCAGCCCCAGGGGGCAGGCCTCCCAAGAGACCCAGTACTTC
CASSPRGQASQETQYF
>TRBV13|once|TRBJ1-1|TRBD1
TGTGCCAGCAGCTTTACAGGGGACACTGAAGCTTTCTTT
CASSFTGDTEAFF
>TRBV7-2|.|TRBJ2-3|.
TGTGCCAGCAGCTTAGGGCCTTACACAGATACGCAGTATTTT
CASSLGPYTDTQYF
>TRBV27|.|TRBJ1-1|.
TGTGCCAGCAGACCAGTACAGCTGAACACTGAAGCTTTCTTT
CASRPVQLNTEAFF
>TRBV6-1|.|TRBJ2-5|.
TGTGCCAGCAGTGGCCTAGCGCGTAGTGTGGGGCAAGAGACCCAGTACTTC
CASSGLARSVGQETQYF
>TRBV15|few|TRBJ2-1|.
TGTGCCACCAGCCAGCGTTTTGAGCAGTTCTTC
CATSQRFEQFF
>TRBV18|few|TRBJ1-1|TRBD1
TGTGCCAGCTCAGTACAGGGGGCGAACACTGAAGCTTTCTTT
CASSVQGANTEAFF
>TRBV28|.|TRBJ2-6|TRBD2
TGTGCCAGCAGTTTAGCGGGGGGGTTTTCTGGGGCCAACGTCCTGACTTTC
CASSLAGGFSGANVLTF
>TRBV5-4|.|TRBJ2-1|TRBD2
TGTGCCAGCAGACCCCCGGGAGCGGGAGGCCACTACAATGAGCAGTTCTTC
CASRPPGAGGHYNEQFF
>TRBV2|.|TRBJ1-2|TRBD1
TGTGCCAGCAACGACAGGGGATACTATGGCTACACCTTC
CASNDRGYYGYTF
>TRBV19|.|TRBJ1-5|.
TGTGCCAGTAGTCCTAGCGGGCGGAGCAATCAGCCCCAGCATTTT
CASSPSGRSNQPQHF
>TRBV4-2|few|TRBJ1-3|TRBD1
TGTGCCAGCAGCCAAATACAGGGGGGGTCTGGAAACACCATATATTTT
CASSQIQGGSGNTIYF
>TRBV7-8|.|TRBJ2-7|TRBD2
TGTGCCAGCAGCTTCGGGAGGAACTCCTACGAGCAGTACTTC
CASSFGRNSYEQYF
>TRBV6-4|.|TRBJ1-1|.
TGTGCCAGCAGTGAAACATTCAGGGCCGATCAGGCTGAAGCTTTCTTT
CASSETFRADQAEAFF
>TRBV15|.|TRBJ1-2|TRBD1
TGTGCCACCAGCGAGGGACAGGGAGACGGCTACACCTTC
CATSEGQGDGYTF
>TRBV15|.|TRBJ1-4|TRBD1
TGTGCCACCAGCCGACAGACAGGGGCAAGCGAAAAACTGTTTTTT
CATSRQTGASEKLFF
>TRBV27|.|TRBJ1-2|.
TGTGCCAGCAGTTTAGTACCAAGGAGTGGCTACACCTTC
CASSLVPRSGYTF
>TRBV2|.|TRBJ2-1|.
TGTGCCAGCAGTGAAGCGCTCGGAGGGGGCAAAAGCCACAATGAGCAGTTCTTC
CASSEALGGGKSHNEQFF
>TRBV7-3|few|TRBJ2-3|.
TGTGCCAGCCGGAGCGGGACAGGCGCAGATACGCAGTATTTT
CASRSGTGADTQYF
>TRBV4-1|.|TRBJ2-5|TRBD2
TGCGCCAGCAGCCGAGACTTGACTAGCGGGGGGGCCGGGGAGACCCAGTACTTC
CASSRDLTSGGAGETQYF
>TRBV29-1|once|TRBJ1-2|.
TGCAGCGTTGAAGAACAGGGACATGGCTACACCTTC
CSVEEQGHGYTF
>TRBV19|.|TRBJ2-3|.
TGTGCCAGTAGTATGAAGGGGCGCAGCACAGATACGCAGTATTTT
CASSMKGRSTDTQYF
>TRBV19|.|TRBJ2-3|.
TGTGCCAGTAAGGAAGTAGGTGTTGGGGGGACAGATACGCAGTATTTT
CASKEVGVGGTDTQYF
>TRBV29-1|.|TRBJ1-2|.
TGCAGCGTTGGGACCCGGGACACCCAGCACACCTTC
CSVGTRDTQHTF
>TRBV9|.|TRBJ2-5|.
TGTGCCAGCAGCACAGGGACATTCCAAGAGACCCAGTACTTC
CASSTGTFQETQYF
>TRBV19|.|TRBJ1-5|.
TGTGCCAGTAGTGTGTGGACACAGGACAATCAGCCCCAGCATTTT
CASSVWTQDNQPQHF
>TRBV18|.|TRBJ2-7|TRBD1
TGTGCCAGCTCACGTGAACAGGGGGGTCTCTCCTACGAGCAGTACTTC
CASSREQGGLSYEQYF
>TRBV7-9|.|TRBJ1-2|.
TGTGCCAGCAGCTTGGCTAGACAGAATGGCTACACCTTC
CASSLARQNGYTF
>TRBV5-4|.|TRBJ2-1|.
TGTGCCAGCAGCTCCCCAGTGGCATCGAATGAGCAGTTCTTC
CASSSPVASNEQFF
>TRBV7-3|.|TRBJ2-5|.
TGTGCCAGCAGCCCGAACGGACTAAAAGAGACCCAGTACTTC
CASSPNGLKETQYF
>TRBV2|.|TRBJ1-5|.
TGTGCCAGTACCCGAGGCAATCAGCCCCAGCATTTT
CASTRGNQPQHF
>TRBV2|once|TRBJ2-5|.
TGTGCCAGCAGTGTACCGCGGGGTGGGACCCAGTACTTC
CASSVPRGGTQYF
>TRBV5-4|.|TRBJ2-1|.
TGTGCCAGCAGCTTGGTTGGACAAGACAATGAGCAGTTCTTC
CASSLVGQDNEQFF
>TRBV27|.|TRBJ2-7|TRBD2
TGTGCCAGCAGTAGCGGGAGGGCCTACGAGCAGTACTTC
CASSSGRAYEQYF